Each of the 32 T cell receptor beta chains below was sequenced from the same sample in a study of somatic mutations in cytotoxic T cells in rheumatoid arthritis. Produced via immunoSEQ multiplex PCR; TCRdb's table is partial and in-frame only. The sample shows 18,000 or so clones, around 70% of them seen only once. The sample taken for sequencing was CD8+ T cells sorted from blood. These receptors came from a woman aged 55-69 years in good health.

The chain uses TRBV27 and TRBJ2-7; the D is unclear. Per the germline V gene, CDR1 is MNHEY and CDR2 is SMNVEV (reference sequence). Trimming shortened V by 5 bases and J by 3 bases, and 23 bases separated the two germline ends. CDR3 length equals 17 residues. CDR3 DNA sequence: TGTGCCAGCAGTCTTAGTCCAACGGGTTATGCCTTCTACGAGCAGTACTTC. Translated: CASSLSPTGYAFYEQYF.

V and J are TRBV6-1 and TRBJ2-7; 9 nucleotides line up with TRBD2. V trimming: 6 bases; J trimming: 6 bases; junction bases outside the gene matches: 9. The germline V gene encodes CDR1 MNHNS and CDR2 SASEGT. The CDR3 has 14 amino acids. The CDR3 DNA sequence: TGTGCCAGCAGACCTCCTAGCGGGGTTGGCGAGCAGTACTTC. Its translation: CASRPPSGVGEQYF.

The chain has TRBV19 and TRBJ2-1, with 7 bases lining up with TRBD2. CDR3 size: 16 residues. The V and J ends lost 6 bases and 1 base, in that order; junction bases with no gene match: 9. Germline CDR1 is LNHDA and CDR2 is SQIVND (reference sequence). This CDR3 reads CASSGPLAASYNEQFF. CDR3 in DNA: TGTGCCAGTAGCGGGCCGCTAGCGGCTTCCTACAATGAGCAGTTCTTC.

The chain links TRBV11-3 to TRBJ1-1; D unclear. Germline V gives CDR1 SGHNT, CDR2 YENEEA. This CDR3 spans 13 amino acids. The germline V and J ends were trimmed by 6 bases and 4 bases, with 12 bases remaining between them. The CDR3 is CASSEWRSTEAFF. Written as DNA, the CDR3 is TGTGCCAGCAGTGAATGGAGGTCCACTGAAGCTTTCTTT.

The chain joins TRBV27 to TRBJ2-1; D gene ambiguous. This CDR3 contains 11 residues. In germline, CDR1 is MNHEY, CDR2 SMNVEV (reference sequence). The V gene lost 2 bases and the J gene lost 7 bases, with 3 bases spanning the gap. CDR3 in amino acids: CASSLANEQFF. In DNA, the CDR3 is TGTGCCAGCAGTTTAGCTAATGAGCAGTTCTTC.

The chain has TRBV6-5 and TRBJ1-1; the D is unclear. The CDR3 runs 13 residues. Germline V gene sequence: CDR1 MNHEY, CDR2 SVGAGI. Deletions cut 2 bases from V and 3 bases from J, with 7 bases between. The CDR3 region is CASSYLGDTEAFF. In nucleotides, the CDR3 is TGTGCCAGCAGTTACCTCGGGGACACTGAAGCTTTCTTT.

The chain has TRBV2 and TRBJ1-1, with a possible D match to TRBD1 (6 bases). Trimming stripped 7 bases from V and 2 bases from J, with 11 bases between. The germline V gene has CDR1 SNHLY and CDR2 FYNNEI. This CDR3 has 13 residues. The CDR3 sequence is CASMQGINTEAFF. CDR3 in DNA: TGTGCCAGCATGCAGGGGATTAACACTGAAGCTTTCTTT.

This clone was seen a single time. The chain couples TRBV7-6 to TRBJ2-2; D gene uncertain. The CDR3 covers 12 residues. Trimming pared 5 bases from V and 6 bases from J, leaving 7 bases between. The germline V gene has CDR1 SGHVS and CDR2 FNYEAQ. CDR3 nucleotides: TGTGCCAGCAGCGTACCTCCCGGGGAGCTGTTTTTT. Translated: CASSVPPGELFF.

V gene TRBV6-4 combines with J gene TRBJ2-1; D is possibly TRBD2 (5 bases). This CDR3 region has 15 residues. Germline V gives CDR1 MRHNA, CDR2 SNTAGT. V lost 2 bases, J lost 7 bases, and 15 bases lay in between. The CDR3 here is CASSDDPGPGNEQFF. In nucleotides, the CDR3 is TGTGCCAGCAGTGACGACCCCGGCCCGGGAAATGAGCAGTTCTTC.

V gene TRBV27 combines with J gene TRBJ2-1; D may be TRBD1 or TRBD2 (5 bases each). Trimming shortened V by 10 bases and J by 7 bases, and 11 bases separated the two germline ends. Germline CDR1 reads MNHEY; CDR2 reads SMNVEV (reference sequence). The CDR3 length is 11 residues. The chain's CDR3 is CAIGGGNEQFF. CDR3 DNA sequence: TGTGCCATCGGTGGGGGTAATGAGCAGTTCTTC.

The chain links TRBV2 to TRBJ2-6, with 9 bases identical to TRBD1. Germline CDR1 is SNHLY and CDR2 is FYNNEI. The CDR3 totals 18 residues. With V trimmed by 0 bases and J by 0 bases, 3 bases remained unmatched. CDR3 DNA sequence: TGTGCCAGCAGTGAAGCGGGACAGGGCATCTCTGGGGCCAACGTCCTGACTTTC. It translates to CASSEAGQGISGANVLTF.

This chain connects TRBV11-1 to TRBJ1-2; 7 nucleotides align to TRBD1. Germline CDR1 is SGHAT and CDR2 is FQDESV (reference sequence). After removal of 4 bases from V and 2 bases from J, the junction contained 1 base not matched to a gene. The CDR3 spans 13 residues. The CDR3 coding sequence is TGTGCCAGCAGCTCGACAGGGAACTATGGCTACACCTTC. As protein: CASSSTGNYGYTF.

V gene TRBV25-1 combines with J gene TRBJ2-7; the D gene could be TRBD1 or TRBD2 (5 bases each). This CDR3 region has 14 residues. Trimming cost V 4 bases and J 5 bases, with 15 bases left between them. Germline assignment: CDR1 MGHDK and CDR2 SYGVNS. The CDR3 is CASSGRGESDEQYF. The CDR3, as DNA: TGTGCCAGCAGTGGGCGAGGGGAGAGTGACGAGCAGTACTTC.

This sequence joins TRBV5-1 and TRBJ1-1; D not certain. The V and J ends lost 0 bases and 1 base respectively, with 7 bases between them. Germline CDR1 is SGHRS and CDR2 is YFSETQ. The CDR3 spans 14 residues. The CDR3 bases are TGCGCCAGCAGCTTGGCCGGAGGGAACACTGAAGCTTTCTTT. It codes for CASSLAGGNTEAFF.

This chain uses TRBV7-9 with TRBJ1-2, with D maybe TRBD1 (5 bases). The CDR3 is 16 amino acids. CDR1 and CDR2 (germline): SEHNR, FQNEAQ (reference sequence). Trimming stripped 5 bases from V and 2 bases from J, with 18 bases between. The CDR3 DNA sequence: TGTGCCAGCAGCCCCTATGCGGGACCCTCCAACTATGGCTACACCTTC. Amino acid sequence: CASSPYAGPSNYGYTF.

The gene calls are TRBV7-6 and TRBJ2-7; 11 positions agree with TRBD1. The CDR3 extends over 14 amino acids. V lost 5 bases, J lost 5 bases, and 5 bases stayed unmatched. CDR1 is SGHVS and CDR2 is FNYEAQ in the germline V gene. CDR3 sequence reads: CASSHRDRGDEQYF. CDR3 in DNA: TGTGCCAGCAGCCACCGGGACAGGGGGGACGAGCAGTACTTC. Based on the CDR3 plus reference TRBV7-6 and TRBJ2-7, the full variable domain is GAGVSQSPRYKVTKRGQDVALRCDPISGHVSLYWYRQALGQGPEFLTYFNYEAQQDKSGLPNDRFSAERPEGSISTLTIQRTEQRDSAMYRCASSHRDRGDEQYFGPGTRLTVT.

The rearrangement links TRBV7-9 to TRBJ2-7; D is unresolved. The germline V gene has CDR1 SEHNR and CDR2 FQNEAQ (reference sequence). The CDR3 has 12 residues. The V gene lost 2 bases and the J gene lost 2 bases, with 4 bases spanning the gap. DNA of the CDR3: TGTGCCAGCAGCTTATATGCCTACGAGCAGTACTTC. This encodes CASSLYAYEQYF.

This clone was picked up a small number of times. V is TRBV7-9 and J is TRBJ1-1; D is uncertain. This CDR3 has 13 amino acids. In germline, CDR1 is SEHNR, CDR2 FQNEAQ (reference sequence). Trimming pared 6 bases from V and 4 bases from J, leaving 12 bases between. The CDR3 protein is CASRAGLTTEAFF. The CDR3 region has the DNA TGTGCCAGCAGGGCAGGTCTTACCACTGAAGCTTTCTTT.

The chain carries TRBV9 and TRBJ1-2, with unresolved D. The V end lost 4 bases, the J end lost 4 bases, and 17 bases lay between the germline ends. The CDR3 totals 15 residues. Per germline, CDR1 SGDLS and CDR2 YYNGEE. CDR3 sequence: CASSPTIAAGYGYTF. The DNA of the CDR3 is TGTGCCAGCAGCCCGACCATCGCAGCCGGCTATGGCTACACCTTC. The variable domain in full, completed from reference TRBV9 and TRBJ1-2, reads DSGVTQTPKHLITATGQRVTLRCSPRSGDLSVYWYQQSLDQGLQFLIQYYNGEERAKGNILERFSAQQFPDLHSELNLSSLELGDSALYFCASSPTIAAGYGYTFGSGTRLTVV.

CDR3 DNA: TGCGCCAGCAGCCCCGGGGAGGGGGGCCCGACGGACACCATATATTTT. This sequence encodes CASSPGEGGPTDTIYF. The V and J genes are TRBV5-1 and TRBJ1-3; D possibly corresponds to TRBD1 (6 bases). CDR3 length: 16 amino acids. Germline-derived CDR1 and CDR2 are SGHRS and YFSETQ. Deletions cut 4 bases from V and 8 bases from J, with 22 bases between.

This chain links TRBV7-9 with TRBJ2-1; unclear D gene. Germline CDR1 and CDR2: SEHNR and FQNEAQ (reference sequence). V was shortened by 4 bases and J by 6 bases, with 13 bases between the two germline ends. This CDR3 has 14 amino acids. CDR3 in amino acids: CASSSPESSNEQFF. CDR3 nucleotides: TGTGCCAGCAGCTCCCCGGAAAGTTCCAATGAGCAGTTCTTC.

This chain's CDR3 is CASRTGDEQYF. In nucleotides, the CDR3 is TGTGCCAGCCGCACAGGGGACGAGCAGTACTTC. The genes are TRBV10-3 and TRBJ2-7; 7 bases match TRBD1. The CDR3 is 11 residues long. Germline lookup yields CDR1 ENHRY and CDR2 SYGVKD. After removal of 10 bases from V and 5 bases from J, the junction contained 5 bases not matched to a gene.

This chain links TRBV11-2 with TRBJ1-1, with D maybe TRBD1 (5 bases). V gave up 0 bases and J gave up 0 bases, with 14 bases separating them. This CDR3 spans 17 amino acids. Germline loops: CDR1 SGHAT, CDR2 FQNNGV. The CDR3 sequence is CASSLDSPTGLNTEAFF. As DNA, the CDR3 is TGTGCCAGCAGCTTAGATTCCCCCACAGGATTGAACACTGAAGCTTTCTTT.

The CDR3 loop reads CASSPLGTGELFF. As DNA, the CDR3 is TGTGCCAGCAGCCCTTTGGGCACCGGGGAGCTGTTTTTT. The chain employs TRBV11-2 and TRBJ2-2; D is uncertain. Per germline, CDR1 SGHAT and CDR2 FQNNGV. Between the trimmed V and J ends, which lost 5 bases and 4 bases, there was a span of 8 bases. The CDR3 is made up of 13 amino acids.

The chain joins TRBV7-9 to TRBJ2-7; the match to TRBD2 covers 7 bases. The CDR3 has 16 residues. CDR1 and CDR2 from the germline V gene are SEHNR and FQNEAQ (reference sequence). The J segment lost 0 bases and the V segment lost 3 bases, leaving 8 bases of the junction unmatched. The CDR3 nucleotides read TGTGCCAGCAGCTTTGGAGTCGGGGGGAGCTCCTACGAGCAGTACTTC. Its protein is CASSFGVGGSSYEQYF.

This clone was observed a few times. The rearrangement joins TRBV7-9 to TRBJ2-3; 7 bases agree with TRBD2. The CDR3 sequence is 18 residues long. The V gene end was trimmed by 5 bases and the J gene end by 3 bases; junction bases not matched to a gene: 17. Germline V CDR1 and CDR2: SEHNR, FQNEAQ (reference sequence). The CDR3 spells CASSPGGSGKASTDTQYF. The CDR3 DNA reads as TGTGCCAGCAGCCCCGGGGGGAGCGGGAAGGCGAGTACAGATACGCAGTATTTT.

This clone was observed once. Additional DNA sequences in this sample encode the identical CDR3. The rearrangement links TRBV6-1 to TRBJ1-1; TRBD1 matches 9 bases. This CDR3 spans 15 amino acids. CDR1 is MNHNS, CDR2 SASEGT, per germline. V lost 6 bases and J lost 0; bases outside the gene matches: 5. The CDR3 spells CASRDRDRVNTEAFF. The CDR3 region has the DNA TGTGCCAGCAGAGACCGGGACAGGGTGAACACTGAAGCTTTCTTT.

CDR3 sequence (DNA): TGTGCCAGCACCCACGGGTGGCTCCTGAACACTGAAGCTTTCTTT. As protein: CASTHGWLLNTEAFF. J is TRBJ1-1 and V is TRBV7-2; no definite D call. Trimming cost V 7 bases and J 0 bases, with 15 bases left between them. The CDR3 length is 15 residues. The germline V gene has CDR1 SGHTA and CDR2 FQGNSA.

This sequence joins TRBV25-1 and TRBJ2-2, with D perhaps TRBD2 (6 bases). The CDR3 has 12 residues. V lost 8 bases and J 6 bases, leaving 10 bases between the germline ends. Germline V gives CDR1 MGHDK, CDR2 SYGVNS. Here the CDR3 DNA reads TGTGCCAGCTCCCCGGGGGCCGGGGAGCTGTTTTTT. It encodes CASSPGAGELFF.

The chain couples TRBV10-3 to TRBJ1-2; D is ambiguous. Per the germline V gene, CDR1 is ENHRY and CDR2 is SYGVKD. The length of the CDR3 is 11 residues. The ends were cut back, 6 bases at V and 8 bases at J, with 10 bases in the middle. In DNA form, the CDR3 reads TGTGCCATCAGAATAACGGAGGGCTACACCTTC. Protein sequence: CAIRITEGYTF.

This clone has just one count. The chain links TRBV6-1 to TRBJ1-5; 7 bases line up with TRBD1. V lost 1 base, J lost 3 bases, and 6 bases stayed unmatched. The germline gives CDR1 MNHNS, CDR2 SASEGT. This CDR3 has 16 residues. CDR3 in DNA: TGTGCCAGCAGTGAAGGCGGGACAGATCTCAATCAGCCCCAGCATTTT. Amino acid sequence: CASSEGGTDLNQPQHF.

This clone was counted once. The chain combines TRBV6-1 with TRBJ2-1; 15 bases are shared with TRBD2. Germline CDR1 MNHNS, CDR2 SASEGT. The CDR3 spans 15 residues. V lost 8 bases to trimming and J lost 4 bases; unmatched junction nucleotides: 3. CDR3 amino acids: CASVGTSGGYNEQFF. CDR3 coding DNA: TGTGCCAGCGTTGGGACTAGCGGGGGGTACAATGAGCAGTTCTTC.